This T cell receptor beta chain comes out of a study of radiotherapy plus CTLA-4 blockade in lung cancer. V was trimmed by 5 bases and J by 10 bases, leaving 12 bases between them. Per the germline V gene, CDR1 is MNHNS and CDR2 is SASEGT. This CDR3 comprises 13 residues. CTLA-4 blockade with ipilimumab, together with focal radiation, was given to patients with chemo-refractory metastatic non-small-cell lung cancer. The table came from immunoSEQ multiplex PCR; TCRdb's copy has only in-frame clones and leaves some out. In the table there are approximately 100,000 clones, 85% to 90% of which are singletons.

The TCR comes from a human donor with non-small cell lung cancer that progressed on radiotherapy plus ipilimumab. Some clones in this sample may be carry-over from other donors' samples. This chain links TRBV6-1 with TRBJ1-6, with D perhaps TRBD1 (5 bases). The sequencing here drew on peripheral blood, taken from a patient treated with radiotherapy plus ipilimumab. Here the CDR3 reads CASSWGSQSPLHF. The CDR3 coding sequence is TGTGCCAGCAGTTGGGGGAGTCAATCACCCCTCCACTTT.